Each of the 2 T cell receptor beta chains below was sequenced from the same sample in a study of T cells in Graves' hyperthyroidism and ophthalmopathy. The CDR3 regions of TCR beta were amplified from RNA transcripts. First-round RT-PCR of the TCR CDR3 relied on the HTBI primer set. MiXCR, applied by TCRdb to the multiplex PCR reads, yields one record per CDR3 protein. The data contain about 500,000 distinct CDR3 sequences, 16% of them singletons. The sequencing input was blood. Receptor source: a woman aged 25 to 39 with Graves' ophthalmopathy.

There are many counts of this clonotype. The gene calls are TRBV27 and TRBJ1-2, with 8 bases fitting TRBD1. CDR3 length: 14 residues. V dropped 5 bases and J dropped 1; count of bases not matched to a gene: 3. In germline, CDR1 is MNHEY, CDR2 SMNVEV (reference sequence). The CDR3 sequence is CASSMTGVNYGYTF. The CDR3 DNA reads as TGTGCCAGCAGTATGACAGGGGTTAACTATGGCTACACCTTC.

The chain joins TRBV19 to TRBJ2-1; 8 nucleotides align to TRBD2. V lost 5 bases, J lost 8 bases, and 8 bases stayed unmatched. Germline CDR1 LNHDA, CDR2 SQIVND (reference sequence). This CDR3 contains 14 residues. CDR3 sequence reads: CASSQPAGVHEQFF. Written as DNA, the CDR3 is TGTGCCAGTAGTCAGCCAGCGGGAGTTCATGAGCAGTTCTTC.